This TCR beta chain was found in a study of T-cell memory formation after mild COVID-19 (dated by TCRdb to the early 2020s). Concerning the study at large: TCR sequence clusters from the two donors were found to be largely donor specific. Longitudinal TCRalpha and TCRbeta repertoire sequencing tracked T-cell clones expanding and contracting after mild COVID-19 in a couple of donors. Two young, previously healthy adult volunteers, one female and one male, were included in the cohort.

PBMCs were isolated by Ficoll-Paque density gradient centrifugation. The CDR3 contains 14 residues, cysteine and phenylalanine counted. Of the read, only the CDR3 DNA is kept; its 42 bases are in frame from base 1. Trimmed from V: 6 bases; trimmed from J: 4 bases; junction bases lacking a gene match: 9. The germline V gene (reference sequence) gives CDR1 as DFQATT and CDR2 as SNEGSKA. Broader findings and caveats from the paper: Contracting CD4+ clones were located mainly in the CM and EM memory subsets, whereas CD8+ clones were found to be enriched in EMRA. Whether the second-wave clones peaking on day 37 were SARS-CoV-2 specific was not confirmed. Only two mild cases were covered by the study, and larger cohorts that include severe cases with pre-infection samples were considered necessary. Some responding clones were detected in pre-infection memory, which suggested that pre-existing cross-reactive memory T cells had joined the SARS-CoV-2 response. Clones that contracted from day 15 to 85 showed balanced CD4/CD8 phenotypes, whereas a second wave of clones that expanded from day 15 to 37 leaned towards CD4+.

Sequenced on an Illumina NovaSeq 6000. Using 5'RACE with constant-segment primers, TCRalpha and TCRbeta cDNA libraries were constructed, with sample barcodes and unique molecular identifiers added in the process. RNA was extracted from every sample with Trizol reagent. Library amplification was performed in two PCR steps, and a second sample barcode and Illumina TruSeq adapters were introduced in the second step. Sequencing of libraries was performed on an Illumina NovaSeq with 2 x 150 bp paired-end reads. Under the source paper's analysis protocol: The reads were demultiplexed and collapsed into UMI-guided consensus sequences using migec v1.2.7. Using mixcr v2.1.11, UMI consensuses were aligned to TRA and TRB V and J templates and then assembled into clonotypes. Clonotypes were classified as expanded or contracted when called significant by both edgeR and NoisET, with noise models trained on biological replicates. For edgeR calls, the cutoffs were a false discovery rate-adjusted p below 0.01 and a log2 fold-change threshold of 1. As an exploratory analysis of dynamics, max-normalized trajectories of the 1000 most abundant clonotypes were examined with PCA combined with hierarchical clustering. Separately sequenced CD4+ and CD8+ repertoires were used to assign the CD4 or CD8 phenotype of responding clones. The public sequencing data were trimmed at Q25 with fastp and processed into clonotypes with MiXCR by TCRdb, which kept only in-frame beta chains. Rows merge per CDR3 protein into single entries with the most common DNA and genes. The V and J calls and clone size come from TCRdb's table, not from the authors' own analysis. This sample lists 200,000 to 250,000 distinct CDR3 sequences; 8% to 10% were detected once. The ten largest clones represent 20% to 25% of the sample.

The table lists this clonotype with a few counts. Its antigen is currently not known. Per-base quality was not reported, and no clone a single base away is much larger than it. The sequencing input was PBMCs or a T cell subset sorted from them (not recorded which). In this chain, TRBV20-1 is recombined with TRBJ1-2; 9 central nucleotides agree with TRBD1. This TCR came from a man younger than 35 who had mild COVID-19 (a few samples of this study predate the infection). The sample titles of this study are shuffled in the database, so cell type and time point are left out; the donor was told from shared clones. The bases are TGCAGTGCGAGATCCGGGACAGGGACCTATGGCTACACCTTC. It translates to CSARSGTGTYGYTF.